These 12 T cell receptor beta chains share one sample of origin, sequenced in a study of Ad26.COV2.S vaccination and SARS-CoV-2 variants. Indicated treatment: over 15 received Ad26.COV2.S at low or high dose, single or two shots; about five received placebo; per-sample allocation not given. It was on day 63 after the first vaccine or placebo injection that samples were taken. Assay used: immunoSEQ multiplex PCR; TCRdb lists only in-frame clones, some missing. The repertoire includes around 450,000 clones, 89% of them detected once, and about 1.7% sits in the top ten. The sample in question was peripheral blood, obtained in a trial of Ad26.COV2.S vaccine versus placebo. These receptors were taken from a person aged 18-60 years who received the Ad26.COV2.S COVID-19 vaccine or a placebo.

The J gene is TRBJ1-4, the V gene TRBV5-6, with a weak D call TRBD1 (5 bases). The ends were cut back, 3 bases at V and 8 bases at J, with 26 bases in the middle. Germline values: CDR1 SGHDT, CDR2 YYEEEE. This CDR3 is built from 18 residues. The CDR3 coding sequence is TGTGCCAGCAGCTCCGCCCTACGATCCGGGGTGCGGGGGGAAAAACTGTTTTTT. Protein: CASSSALRSGVRGEKLFF.

This chain connects TRBV5-1 to TRBJ1-3, with D uncertain. This CDR3 comprises 15 residues. The V gene's germline CDR1 is SGHRS and CDR2 YFSETQ. V lost 2 bases and J lost 1, with 10 bases in between. CDR3 sequence (DNA): TGCGCCAGCAGCTTTTCTGGTGTTTCTGGAAACACCATATATTTT. Its translation is CASSFSGVSGNTIYF.

In nucleotides, the CDR3 is TGTGCCAGTAGTACGGTTCAGGGGCCAGGTTCTGGAAACACCATATATTTT. Residues: CASSTVQGPGSGNTIYF. The chain employs TRBV19 and TRBJ1-3, with D perhaps matching TRBD1 (6 bases). Germline V gene sequence: CDR1 LNHDA, CDR2 SQIVND (reference sequence). V lost 4 bases to trimming and J lost 1 base, with 17 bases between them. The CDR3 runs to 17 residues. The full variable domain, in which reference TRBV19 and TRBJ1-3 provide the parts outside the CDR3, is DGGITQSPKYLFRKEGQNVTLSCEQNLNHDAMYWYRQDPGQGLRLIYYSQIVNDFQKGDIAEGYSVSREKKESFPLTVTSAQKNPTAFYLCASSTVQGPGSGNTIYFGEGSWLTVV.

The CDR3 loop reads CASSYRQGLRRGYTF. The CDR3 nucleotides read TGTGCCAGCAGTTATAGACAGGGGTTGCGCCGAGGCTACACCTTC. This chain links TRBV7-8 with TRBJ1-2, with 8 positions matching TRBD1. CDR3 size: 15 residues. V gave up 6 bases and J gave up 8 bases; unmatched junction bases: 14. From germline, CDR1 is SGHVS and CDR2 FQNEAQ.

The chain links TRBV7-6 to TRBJ1-4; D uncertain. Germline loops: CDR1 SGHVS, CDR2 FNYEAQ. Trimming left V 0 bases short and J 7 bases short, with 18 bases between. The CDR3 has 17 residues. The CDR3 is CASSLALVPLMGEKLFF. The DNA for the CDR3 is TGTGCCAGCAGCTTAGCTCTCGTCCCCCTGATGGGTGAAAAACTGTTTTTT.

The chain has TRBV6-1 and TRBJ1-1; D is ambiguous. This CDR3 is built from 14 residues. V lost 2 bases and J 1 base, leaving 8 bases between the germline ends. The germline V gene encodes CDR1 MNHNS and CDR2 SASEGT. The CDR3 is CASSEWAENTEAFF. The DNA for the CDR3 is TGTGCCAGCAGTGAATGGGCGGAGAACACTGAAGCTTTCTTT.

J is TRBJ2-2 and V is TRBV4-3; D is ambiguous. There are 17 residues in the CDR3. Germline V gene data show CDR1 as LGHNA and CDR2 as YSLEER. The V end lost 0 bases, the J end lost 1 base, and 12 bases lay between the germline ends. The CDR3 DNA is TGCGCCAGCAGCCAAGATCACGGTCTGGGGAACACCGGGGAGCTGTTTTTT. Translated, it gives CASSQDHGLGNTGELFF.

The V gene is TRBV19, the J gene TRBJ2-7; 11 nucleotides align to TRBD2. Losses at the gene ends were 6 bases for V and 5 bases for J; bases not matched to a gene: 6. This CDR3 contains 14 residues. Germline V lookup: CDR1 LNHDA, CDR2 SQIVND (reference sequence). The CDR3 spells CASSQPGLADEQYF. The CDR3 nucleotides are TGTGCCAGTAGCCAACCGGGACTAGCGGACGAGCAGTACTTC. The full variable domain, in which reference TRBV19 and TRBJ2-7 provide the parts outside the CDR3, is DGGITQSPKYLFRKEGQNVTLSCEQNLNHDAMYWYRQDPGQGLRLIYYSQIVNDFQKGDIAEGYSVSREKKESFPLTVTSAQKNPTAFYLCASSQPGLADEQYFGPGTRLTVT.

The rearrangement links TRBV12-3 or TRBV12-4 to TRBJ2-7; D might be TRBD2 (5 bases). This CDR3 comprises 13 residues. The V end lost 4 bases, the J end lost 6 bases, and 13 bases lay between the germline ends. The CDR3: CASSSRGVGEQYF. DNA for the CDR3: TGTGCCAGCAGTTCCCGGGGAGTCGGCGAGCAGTACTTC.

J is TRBJ2-1 and V is TRBV19, with D possibly TRBD1 on 5 matching bases. The CDR3 contains 16 residues. Germline CDR1 LNHDA, CDR2 SQIVND (reference sequence). V lost 4 bases and J 0 bases, leaving 13 bases between the germline ends. The CDR3 DNA reads as TGTGCCAGTAGTAAACTGGGGCACAGCTCCTACAATGAGCAGTTCTTC. Protein sequence: CASSKLGHSSYNEQFF.

The CDR3 sequence: CASSTQRSDTQYF. DNA for the CDR3: TGTGCCAGCAGCACCCAGCGGTCGGATACGCAGTATTTT. This chain connects TRBV9 to TRBJ2-3; D is perhaps TRBD2 (5 bases). Germline lookup yields CDR1 SGDLS and CDR2 YYNGEE. Trimming cost V 4 bases and J 6 bases, with 12 bases left between them. The length of the CDR3 is 13 residues.

The chain couples TRBV7-9 to TRBJ1-1, with TRBD1 matching over 8 bases. The CDR3 runs to 15 residues. Germline CDR1 and CDR2: SEHNR and FQNEAQ (reference sequence). The ends lost 3 bases at V and 4 bases at J; junction bases unmatched: 7. The CDR3 DNA reads as TGTGCCAGCAGCTTTTACACAGGGGGTTCCACTGAAGCTTTCTTT. Protein product: CASSFYTGGSTEAFF. The whole variable domain, filled in from reference TRBV7-9 and TRBJ1-1, reads DTGVSQNPRHKITKRGQNVTFRCDPISEHNRLYWYRQTLGQGPEFLTYFQNEAQLEKSRLLSDRFSAERPKGSFSTLEIQRTEQGDSAMYLCASSFYTGGSTEAFFGQGTRLTVV.